This T cell receptor beta chain was recorded in a study of cytomegalovirus exposure and HLA in healthy donors. 13 Jbeta primers and 60 Vbeta primers were used for the PCR. Profiling relied on immunoSEQ multiplex PCR, and the TCRdb table lists in-frame clones only, not all of them. There are roughly 110,000 clones in the sample; under 80% occur only once, and 14% lies in the top ten. Donors sampled were nominally healthy, though unrecorded immune exposures were likely. This CDR3 is 13 amino acids long. The germline V gene encodes CDR1 ENHRY and CDR2 SYGVKD. V shed 4 bases and J 8 bases; nucleotides not matched to a gene: 2.

This chain links TRBV10-3 with TRBJ2-7, with 13 bases that match TRBD2. This clonotype was obtained from a woman between 40 and 50 years old in good health and CMV-seropositive. Material: PBMCs. The CDR3 DNA is TGTGCCATCAGTGGGACTAGCGGGGGCCAGCAGTACTTC. Amino acids: CAISGTSGGQQYF.